This TCR beta chain derives from a study of post-analysis software for immune sequencing data. Background on the study: The cohort encompassed relapsing-remitting, secondary progressive and progressive-relapsing multiple sclerosis disease courses.

Study-level results: Controls showed lower frequencies than patients for roughly five TRBV segments, and TRBV5-6, TRBV5-1 and TRBV20-1 were among these.

Comment on this clonotype: What it binds is not known.

The germline V gene encodes CDR1 SGHTA and CDR2 FQGNSA. There are 20 residues in the CDR3. J gave up 2 bases and V 2 bases, and 18 bases lay outside the gene matches. The authors incorporated unique molecular identifiers into the TCR beta cDNA libraries. TCRdb ran MiXCR on the PCR reads and lists one entry per CDR3 protein. The table lists 700,000 to 800,000 distinct CDR3 sequences, 25% to 30% of them singletons, with approximately 0.55% in the top ten. This sequence originates from a girl aged 10 to 17 with multiple sclerosis. V and J are TRBV7-2 and TRBJ2-7; 10 bases are shared with TRBD1. The sample taken for sequencing was blood. The CDR3 loop reads CASSLRDRGTGGSQTYEQYF. CDR3 bases: TGTGCCAGCAGCTTAAGGGACAGGGGAACGGGCGGGAGTCAGACCTACGAGCAGTACTTC. Drawing the rest from reference TRBV7-2 and TRBJ2-7, the complete variable domain is GAGVSQSPSNKVTEKGKDVELRCDPISGHTALYWYRQSLGQGLEFLIYFQGNSAPDKSGLPSDRFSAERTGGSVSTLTIQRTQQEDSAVYLCASSLRDRGTGGSQTYEQYFGPGTRLTVT.